The 8 T cell receptor beta chains below all came from one sample that was sequenced in a study of shared T cell receptors in the human thymus. The protocol was immunoSEQ multiplex PCR, while the TCRdb copy is restricted to in-frame clones and leaves out a portion. The repertoire holds more than 550,000 clones, approximately 85% seen once, with over 0.008% in the top ten. These data were also filed under a second study, of human thymus T cells.

Source material: thymocytes. These TCRs come from a girl less than two years old with a congenital heart defect.

V gene TRBV5-4 combines with J gene TRBJ1-6, with D possibly being TRBD1 (5 bases). The CDR3 runs to 14 residues. Trimming removed 9 bases from V and 1 base from J, with 11 bases in between. Germline CDR1 SGHNT, CDR2 YYREEE (reference sequence). The CDR3 sequence: CATRGSSYNSPLHF. The CDR3 DNA follows: TGTGCCACTAGGGGATCATCCTATAATTCACCCCTCCACTTT.

This clone turned up a few times. The J gene is TRBJ1-2, the V gene TRBV19, with D hard to call. The CDR3 has 13 amino acids. The germline V gene has CDR1 LNHDA and CDR2 SQIVND (reference sequence). The ends were cut back, 7 bases at V and 4 bases at J, with 13 bases in the middle. The CDR3 is CASIASRGYGYTF. CDR3 sequence (DNA): TGTGCCAGTATTGCGTCCCGGGGCTATGGCTACACCTTC.

The chain combines TRBV5-5 with TRBJ1-1; D not certain. Per the germline V gene, CDR1 is SGHKS and CDR2 is YYEKEE (reference sequence). The CDR3 length is 14 residues. V was shortened by 4 bases and J by 1 base, with 11 bases between the two germline ends. CDR3 in amino acids: CASSRWEGNTEAFF. CDR3 nucleotide sequence: TGTGCCAGCAGCCGATGGGAGGGGAACACTGAAGCTTTCTTT.

The gene calls are TRBV10-3 and TRBJ1-6; TRBD1 is a possible D gene (5 bases). This CDR3 comprises 19 residues. CDR1 and CDR2 from the germline V gene are ENHRY and SYGVKD. V was clipped by 3 bases and J by 8 bases, with 26 bases between them. CDR3 in amino acids: CAISDRGRAGDYSHSPLHF. CDR3 sequence (DNA): TGTGCCATCAGTGATAGGGGCAGGGCAGGCGATTACTCCCATTCACCCCTCCACTTT.

The chain employs TRBV5-1 and TRBJ1-2; 8 bases are shared with TRBD1. This CDR3 contains 14 residues. Germline lookup yields CDR1 SGHRS and CDR2 YFSETQ. J lost 5 bases, V lost 4 bases, and 7 bases had no gene match. This chain's CDR3 is CASSKQTGVYGYTF. CDR3 sequence (DNA): TGCGCCAGCAGCAAACAGACAGGGGTTTATGGCTACACCTTC.

This chain links TRBV10-3 with TRBJ1-1; possibly TRBD1 for D (5 bases). V was cut by 0 bases and J by 0 bases, with 17 bases left in between. The CDR3 has 18 amino acids. Germline values: CDR1 ENHRY, CDR2 SYGVKD. The CDR3 sequence is CAISESGGADPMNTEAFF. CDR3 nucleotide sequence: TGTGCCATCAGTGAGTCGGGTGGGGCAGACCCAATGAACACTGAAGCTTTCTTT.

The chain carries TRBV29-1 and TRBJ2-3; weak D call: TRBD2 (5 bases). The germline gives CDR1 SQVTM, CDR2 ANQGSEA. The CDR3 is made up of 19 amino acids. Trimming removed 6 bases from V and 0 bases from J, with 28 bases in between. For the CDR3, the DNA is TGCAGCGTCGGCCCCCTCTTAAAAAGGACTGAGGGAAGCACAGATACGCAGTATTTT. Translating it yields CSVGPLLKRTEGSTDTQYF.

On this clone itself: The junction departs from germline at one end; a sequencing error may be responsible. CDR3 region: CASSSNKTGEQCF. CDR3 nucleotides: TGTGCCAGCAGTTCAAACAAGACGGGGGAGCAGTGCTTC. V is TRBV6-5 and J is TRBJ2-7, with D tentatively TRBD2 (6 bases). Germline assignment: CDR1 MNHEY and CDR2 SVGAGI. The CDR3 spans 13 residues.